A selection of T cell receptor beta chains follows, all from one sample in a study of T-cell reconstitution after alpha-beta-depleted transplantation in children. TCRdb recomputed calls from the PCR reads with MiXCR, one row per CDR3 protein. The sample includes about 190,000 distinct CDR3 sequences, roughly 11% seen only once; the top ten take 13%. The material sequenced was PBMCs, taken before TCRalphabeta/CD19-depleted stem cell transplant. The receptors shown here come from a boy younger than 10 with acute myeloid leukemia, due to receive a stem cell transplant. Each CDR3 is given with its conserved first and last residue. A D gene is named only where the DNA matches it firmly. The size entry is marked missing in some rows and otherwise reads once, few, many or a size class.

d_call clone_size j_call v_call cdr3_nt cdr3_aa
TRBD1 many TRBJ2-2 TRBV7-9 TGTGCCAGCAGCTTAGTTGTCGGGACAGGGCCCGGGGAGCTGTTTTTT CASSLVVGTGPGELFF
. many TRBJ2-1 TRBV3-1 TGTGCCAGCAGCCAAGATCGATTCGGGAGCTCCTACAATGAGCAGTTCTTC CASSQDRFGSSYNEQFF
TRBD1 many TRBJ2-3 TRBV18 TGTGCCAGCTCATCCGGGACAGGGGGCTCCACAGATACGCAGTATTTT CASSSGTGGSTDTQYF
. many TRBJ1-2 TRBV10-3 TGTGCCATCAGTCCGGACGGCTCTAACTATGGCTACACCTTC CAISPDGSNYGYTF
TRBD1 many TRBJ2-3 TRBV5-8 TGTGCCAGCAATGATCGGGGACAGTCCACAGATACGCAGTATTTT CASNDRGQSTDTQYF
. many TRBJ2-1 TRBV9 TGTGCCAGCAGCGTAGTAGGGGATGAGCAGTTCTTC CASSVVGDEQFF
TRBD2 many TRBJ2-1 TRBV4-1 TGCGCCAGCAGCCAAGAGGGACTAGCGGGAGGGCCGGGCGAGCAGTTCTTC CASSQEGLAGGPGEQFF
TRBD1 many TRBJ1-4 TRBV5-1 TGCGCCAGCAGCTCGGGACAGTCTAATGAAAAACTGTTTTTT CASSSGQSNEKLFF
. many TRBJ1-1 TRBV7-9 TGTGCCAGCTCACGAGGGGAGTTTTACACTGAAGCTTTCTTT CASSRGEFYTEAFF
. many TRBJ2-3 TRBV7-9 TGTGCCAGCCAACAGGTGGTGGACACAGATACGCAGTATTTT CASQQVVDTDTQYF
. . TRBJ2-2 TRBV3-1 TGTGCCACCTGCACACCCTTATGGGGGACGGCGGGAATTAACACCGGGGAGCTGTTTTTT CATCTPLWGTAGINTGELFF
TRBD1 many TRBJ2-2 TRBV5-1 TGCGCCAGCAGCGGACGCGGGACAGGGGACAACACCGGGGAGCTGTTTTTT CASSGRGTGDNTGELFF
TRBD2 many TRBJ2-3 TRBV7-3 TGTGCCAGCAGCTCGGGACTAGCGGAAAGCACAGATACGCAGTATTTT CASSSGLAESTDTQYF
. many TRBJ1-1 TRBV18 TGTGCCAGCTCACTAACAGATCTCCCTTACACTGAAGCTTTCTTT CASSLTDLPYTEAFF
. many TRBJ2-7 TRBV20-1 TGCAGTGCTAGAGATCGACTCGGGATCGAGTACGAGCAGTACTTC CSARDRLGIEYEQYF
TRBD1 many TRBJ2-7 TRBV29-1 TGCAGCGTTGCCGGGACAGGGGGCGGCGAGCAGTACTTC CSVAGTGGGEQYF
. many TRBJ1-5 TRBV5-5 TGTGCCAGCAGCTTATCCACGTATAGCAATCAGCCCCAGCATTTT CASSLSTYSNQPQHF
. many TRBJ2-2 TRBV27 TGTGCCAGCAGTTCCTCAGGGGCCTTGTCCGGGGAGCTGTTTTTT CASSSSGALSGELFF
. many TRBJ1-1 TRBV6-1 TGTGCCAGCAGTCTAGGGTCCTTCACTGAAGCTTTCTTT CASSLGSFTEAFF
. many TRBJ2-1 TRBV5-1 TGCGCCAGCAGCTTCAGTCGTTTCTCCTACAATGAGCAGTTCTTC CASSFSRFSYNEQFF
. many TRBJ1-6 TRBV20-1 TGCAGTGCTAGGCGCGGCGCAGGTCAAAATTCACCCCTCCACTTT CSARRGAGQNSPLHF
. many TRBJ2-3 TRBV11-1 TGTGCCAGCAGCTTTAGGTCCCCCGGGTCAGATACGCAGTATTTT CASSFRSPGSDTQYF
. many TRBJ1-1 TRBV20-1 TGCAGTGCTCTACAGGGTTTCTACACTGAAGCTTTCTTT CSALQGFYTEAFF
. many TRBJ1-1 TRBV29-1 TGCAGCGTTCTAGGGAGGCTCACTGAAGCTTTCTTT CSVLGRLTEAFF
. many TRBJ2-5 TRBV3-1 TGTGCCAGCAGCCAGTCCGGGGCACGAGAGACCCAGTACTTC CASSQSGARETQYF
. . TRBJ2-7 TRBV28 TGTGCCAGCAGTTTATTTCCCGGGTCGTCCTACGAGCAGTACTTC CASSLFPGSSYEQYF